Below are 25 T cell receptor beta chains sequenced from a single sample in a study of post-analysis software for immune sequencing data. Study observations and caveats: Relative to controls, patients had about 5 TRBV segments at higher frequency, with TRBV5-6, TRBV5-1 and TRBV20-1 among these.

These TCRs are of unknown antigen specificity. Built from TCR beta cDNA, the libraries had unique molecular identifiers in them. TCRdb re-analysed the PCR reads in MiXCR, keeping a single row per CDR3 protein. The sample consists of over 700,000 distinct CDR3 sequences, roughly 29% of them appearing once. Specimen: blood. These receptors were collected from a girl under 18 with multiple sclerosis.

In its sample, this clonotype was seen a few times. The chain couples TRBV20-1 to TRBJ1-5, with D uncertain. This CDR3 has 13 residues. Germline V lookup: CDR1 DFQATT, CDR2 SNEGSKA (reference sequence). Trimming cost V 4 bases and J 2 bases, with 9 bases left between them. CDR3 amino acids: CSAIRGGNQPQHF. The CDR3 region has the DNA TGCAGTGCTATTCGAGGAGGCAATCAGCCCCAGCATTTT.

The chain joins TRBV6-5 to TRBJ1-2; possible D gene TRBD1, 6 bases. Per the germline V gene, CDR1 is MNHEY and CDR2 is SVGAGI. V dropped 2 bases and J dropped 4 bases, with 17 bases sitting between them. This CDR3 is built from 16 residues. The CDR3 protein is CASSYAAVGAGYGYTF. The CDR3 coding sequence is TGTGCCAGCAGTTACGCGGCTGTGGGGGCGGGCTATGGCTACACCTTC.

CDR3 sequence reads: CSVASGTGNQPQHF. CDR3 sequence (DNA): TGCAGCGTCGCCTCCGGGACAGGCAATCAGCCCCAGCATTTT. The rearrangement joins TRBV29-1 to TRBJ1-5, with 7 bases fitting TRBD1. Germline CDR1 is SQVTM and CDR2 is ANQGSEA. There are 14 residues in the CDR3. V shed 6 bases and J 2 bases; nucleotides not matched to a gene: 7.

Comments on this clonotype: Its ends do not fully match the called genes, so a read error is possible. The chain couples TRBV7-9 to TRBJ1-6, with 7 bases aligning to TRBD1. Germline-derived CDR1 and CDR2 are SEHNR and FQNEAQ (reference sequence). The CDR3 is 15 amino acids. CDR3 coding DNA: TGCGCCAGCAGCCACGGACAGGACGCGGGGTCACCCCTCCACTTT. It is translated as CASSHGQDAGSPLHF.

CDR3 DNA: TGTGCCAGCAGCGTAGGTGCGGGAGGTGGCAATGAGCAGTACTTC. It translates to CASSVGAGGGNEQYF. This chain connects TRBV9 to TRBJ2-1, with 8 bases aligning to TRBD2. Matching the DNA end better, TRBJ2-7 makes the J call doubtful. The germline V gene has CDR1 SGDLS and CDR2 YYNGEE. CDR3 size: 15 residues.

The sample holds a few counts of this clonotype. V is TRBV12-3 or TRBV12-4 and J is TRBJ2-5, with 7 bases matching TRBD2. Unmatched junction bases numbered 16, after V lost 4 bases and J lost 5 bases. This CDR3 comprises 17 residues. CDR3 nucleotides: TGTGCCAGCAGTTGGAGGGCTTCGAGCGGGGCAGGGGAGACCCAGTACTTC. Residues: CASSWRASSGAGETQYF.

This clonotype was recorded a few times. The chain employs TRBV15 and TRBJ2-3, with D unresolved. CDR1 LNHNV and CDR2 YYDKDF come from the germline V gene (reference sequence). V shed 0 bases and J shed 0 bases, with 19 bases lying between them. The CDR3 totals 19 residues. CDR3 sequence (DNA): TGTGCCACCAGCAGAGATCGGTCGTGGGGTCGCCCTAGCACAGATACGCAGTATTTT. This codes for CATSRDRSWGRPSTDTQYF.

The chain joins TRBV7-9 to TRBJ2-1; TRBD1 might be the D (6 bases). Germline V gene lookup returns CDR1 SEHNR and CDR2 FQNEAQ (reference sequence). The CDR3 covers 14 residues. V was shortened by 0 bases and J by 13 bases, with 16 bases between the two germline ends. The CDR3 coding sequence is TGTGCCAGCAGCTTAGCGGACCAGGGGAAGACCCAGTTCTTC. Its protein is CASSLADQGKTQFF. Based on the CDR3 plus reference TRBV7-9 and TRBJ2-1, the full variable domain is DTGVSQNPRHKITKRGQNVTFRCDPISEHNRLYWYRQTLGQGPEFLTYFQNEAQLEKSRLLSDRFSAERPKGSFSTLEIQRTEQGDSAMYLCASSLADQGKTQFFGPGTRLTVL.

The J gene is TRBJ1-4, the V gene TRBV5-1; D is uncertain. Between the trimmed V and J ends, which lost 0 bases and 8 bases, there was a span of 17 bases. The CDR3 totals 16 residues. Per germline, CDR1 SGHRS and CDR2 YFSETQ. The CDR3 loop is CASSLEVGTDIEKLFF. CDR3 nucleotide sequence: TGCGCCAGCAGCTTGGAGGTGGGAACCGACATAGAAAAACTGTTTTTT.

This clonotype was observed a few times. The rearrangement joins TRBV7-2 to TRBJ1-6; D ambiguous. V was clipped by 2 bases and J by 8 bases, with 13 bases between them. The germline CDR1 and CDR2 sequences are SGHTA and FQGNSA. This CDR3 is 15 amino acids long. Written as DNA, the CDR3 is TGTGCCAGCAGCTTAACGCCTACTGGGGATTCACCCCTCCACTTT. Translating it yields CASSLTPTGDSPLHF.

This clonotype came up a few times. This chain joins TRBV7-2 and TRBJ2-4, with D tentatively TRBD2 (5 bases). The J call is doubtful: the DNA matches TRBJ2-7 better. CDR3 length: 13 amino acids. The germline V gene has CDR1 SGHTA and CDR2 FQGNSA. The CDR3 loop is CASTHGPAGEQYF. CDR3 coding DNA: TGTGCCAGCACCCATGGTCCCGCGGGCGAGCAGTACTTC.

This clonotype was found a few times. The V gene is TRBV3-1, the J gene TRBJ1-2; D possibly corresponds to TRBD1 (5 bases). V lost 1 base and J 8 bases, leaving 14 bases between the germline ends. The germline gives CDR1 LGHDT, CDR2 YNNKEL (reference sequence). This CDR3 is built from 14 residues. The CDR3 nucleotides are TGTGCCAGCAGCCAAGGCGTGTCGGGGACCGGCTACACCTTC. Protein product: CASSQGVSGTGYTF.

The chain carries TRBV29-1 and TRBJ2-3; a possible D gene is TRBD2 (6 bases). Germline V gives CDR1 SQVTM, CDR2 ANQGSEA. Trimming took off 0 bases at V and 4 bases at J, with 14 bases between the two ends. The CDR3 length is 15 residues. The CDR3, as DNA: TGCAGCGTTGAAGATACGACGGGGAGGCCAGATACGCAGTATTTT. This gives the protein CSVEDTTGRPDTQYF.

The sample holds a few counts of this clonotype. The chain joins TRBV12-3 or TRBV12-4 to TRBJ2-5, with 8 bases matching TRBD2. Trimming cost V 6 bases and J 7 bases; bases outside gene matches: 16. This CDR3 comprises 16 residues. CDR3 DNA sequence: TGTGCCAGCAGAGATACCGGGACTAGGAGGATTGGGACCCAGTACTTC. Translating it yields CASRDTGTRRIGTQYF.

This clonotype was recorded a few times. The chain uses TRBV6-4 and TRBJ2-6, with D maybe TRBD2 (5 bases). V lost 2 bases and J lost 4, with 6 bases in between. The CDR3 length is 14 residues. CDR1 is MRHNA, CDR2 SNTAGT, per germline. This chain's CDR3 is CASSDLAGANVLTF. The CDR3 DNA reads TGTGCCAGCAGTGACCTAGCCGGGGCCAACGTCCTGACTTTC.

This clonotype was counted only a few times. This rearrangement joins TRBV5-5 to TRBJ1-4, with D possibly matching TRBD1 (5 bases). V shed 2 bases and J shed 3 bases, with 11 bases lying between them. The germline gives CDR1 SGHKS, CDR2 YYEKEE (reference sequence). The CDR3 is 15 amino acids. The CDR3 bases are TGTGCCAGCAGCTTCGCAGGGAAAGCTAATGAAAAACTGTTTTTT. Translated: CASSFAGKANEKLFF.

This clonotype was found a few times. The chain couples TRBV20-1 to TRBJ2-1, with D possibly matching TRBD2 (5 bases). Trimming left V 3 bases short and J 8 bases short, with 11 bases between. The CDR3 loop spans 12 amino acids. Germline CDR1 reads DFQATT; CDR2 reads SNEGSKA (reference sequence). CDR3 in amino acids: CSARAAGHEQFF. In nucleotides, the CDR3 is TGCAGTGCTAGGGCGGCGGGCCATGAGCAGTTCTTC.

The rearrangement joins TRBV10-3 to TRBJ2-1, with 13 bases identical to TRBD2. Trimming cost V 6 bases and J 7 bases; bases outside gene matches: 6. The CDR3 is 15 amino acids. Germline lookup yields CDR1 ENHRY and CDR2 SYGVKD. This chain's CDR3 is CAISTSGGARNEQFF. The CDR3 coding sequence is TGTGCCATCAGCACTAGCGGGGGGGCAAGAAATGAGCAGTTCTTC.

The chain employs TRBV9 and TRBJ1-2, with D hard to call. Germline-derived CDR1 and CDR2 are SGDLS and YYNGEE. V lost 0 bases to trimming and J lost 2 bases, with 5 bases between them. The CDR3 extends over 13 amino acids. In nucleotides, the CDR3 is TGTGCCAGCAGCGTAGAGATAAACTATGGCTACACCTTC. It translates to CASSVEINYGYTF.

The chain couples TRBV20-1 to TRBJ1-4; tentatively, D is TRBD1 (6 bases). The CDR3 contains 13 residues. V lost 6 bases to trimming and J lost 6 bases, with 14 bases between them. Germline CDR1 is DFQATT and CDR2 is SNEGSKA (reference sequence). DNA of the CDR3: TGCAGTGCCCGAGGGGACACCCATGAAAAACTGTTTTTT. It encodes CSARGDTHEKLFF.

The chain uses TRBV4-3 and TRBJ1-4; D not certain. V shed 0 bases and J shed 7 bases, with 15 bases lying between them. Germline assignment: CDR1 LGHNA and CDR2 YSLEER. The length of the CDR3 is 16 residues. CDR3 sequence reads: CASSQEGSGSAEKLFF. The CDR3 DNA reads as TGCGCCAGCAGCCAAGAGGGCTCGGGGTCTGCTGAAAAACTGTTTTTT.

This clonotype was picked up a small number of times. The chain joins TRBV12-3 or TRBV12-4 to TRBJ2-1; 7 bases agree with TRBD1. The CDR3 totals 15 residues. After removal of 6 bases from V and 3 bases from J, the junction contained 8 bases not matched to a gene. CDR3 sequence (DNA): TGTGCCAGCAGCCGCGGACAGGTGGGCTACAATGAGCAGTTCTTC. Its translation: CASSRGQVGYNEQFF.

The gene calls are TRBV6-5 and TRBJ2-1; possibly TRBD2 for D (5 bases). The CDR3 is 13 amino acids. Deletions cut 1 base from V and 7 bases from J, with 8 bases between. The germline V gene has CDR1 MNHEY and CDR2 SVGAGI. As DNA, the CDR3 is TGTGCCAGCAGTTACTGGACGGGGAATGAGCAGTTCTTC. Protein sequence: CASSYWTGNEQFF.

The CDR3 coding sequence is TGTGCCAGCAGCTCAGGGACTACTTTCGAGCAGTACTTC. This translates into CASSSGTTFEQYF. V is TRBV7-8 and J is TRBJ2-5, with 7 bases aligning to TRBD2. The closer fit of TRBJ2-7 to the DNA end suggests the J call may be wrong. Germline assignment: CDR1 SGHVS and CDR2 FQNEAQ. This CDR3 contains 13 residues.

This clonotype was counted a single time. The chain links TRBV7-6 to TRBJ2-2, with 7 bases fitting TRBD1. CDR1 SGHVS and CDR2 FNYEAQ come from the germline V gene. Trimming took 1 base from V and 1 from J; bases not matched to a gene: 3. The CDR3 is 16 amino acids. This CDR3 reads CASSLGDRVNTGELFF. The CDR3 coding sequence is TGTGCCAGCAGCTTAGGGGACAGAGTGAACACCGGGGAGCTGTTTTTT. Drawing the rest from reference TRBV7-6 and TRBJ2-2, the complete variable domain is GAGVSQSPRYKVTKRGQDVALRCDPISGHVSLYWYRQALGQGPEFLTYFNYEAQQDKSGLPNDRFSAERPEGSISTLTIQRTEQRDSAMYRCASSLGDRVNTGELFFGEGSRLTVL.